Detailed here is one T cell receptor (beta chain). TCRdb analysed the 5' RACE reads with MiXCR anew, one entry per CDR3 protein. The sample holds around 340,000 distinct CDR3 sequences; roughly 15% are singletons and the top ten take 0.95% to 1.4%. This sample was taken from a study of CD8 T cells in ankylosing spondylitis. The TCR originated in a male donor with ankylosing spondylitis or in good health (not recorded which). The sample taken for sequencing was blood, either unsorted or a sorted T cell fraction (not recorded which).

For the CDR3, the DNA is TGCAGCGTTAGGCAGGGGGCAACGGACACCGGGGAGCTGTTTTTT. Translating gives CSVRQGATDTGELFF. The chain has TRBV29-1 and TRBJ2-2; 8 nucleotides agree with TRBD1. Germline lookup yields CDR1 SQVTM and CDR2 ANQGSEA. The CDR3 totals 15 residues. Trimming removed 5 bases from V and 3 bases from J; junction bases left unmatched: 8.